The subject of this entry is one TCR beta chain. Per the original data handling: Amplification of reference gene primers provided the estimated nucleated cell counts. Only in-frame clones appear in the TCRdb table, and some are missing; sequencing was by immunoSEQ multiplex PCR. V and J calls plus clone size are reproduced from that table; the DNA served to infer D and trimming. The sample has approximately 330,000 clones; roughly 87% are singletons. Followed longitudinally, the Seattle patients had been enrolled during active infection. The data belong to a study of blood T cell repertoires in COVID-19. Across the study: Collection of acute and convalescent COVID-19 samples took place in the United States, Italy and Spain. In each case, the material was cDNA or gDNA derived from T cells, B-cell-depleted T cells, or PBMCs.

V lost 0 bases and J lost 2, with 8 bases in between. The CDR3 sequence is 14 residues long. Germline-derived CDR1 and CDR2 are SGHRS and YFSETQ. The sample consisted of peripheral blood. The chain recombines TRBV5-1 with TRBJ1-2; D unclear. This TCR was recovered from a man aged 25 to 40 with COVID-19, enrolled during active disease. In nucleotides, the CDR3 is TGCGCCAGCAGCTTGGACAGAAAGAACTATGGCTACACCTTC. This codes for CASSLDRKNYGYTF. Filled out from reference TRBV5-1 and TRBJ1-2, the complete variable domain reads KAGVTQTPRYLIKTRGQQVTLSCSPISGHRSVSWYQQTPGQGLQFLFEYFSETQRNKGNFPGRFSGRQFSNSRSEMNVSTLELGDSALYLCASSLDRKNYGYTFGSGTRLTVV.